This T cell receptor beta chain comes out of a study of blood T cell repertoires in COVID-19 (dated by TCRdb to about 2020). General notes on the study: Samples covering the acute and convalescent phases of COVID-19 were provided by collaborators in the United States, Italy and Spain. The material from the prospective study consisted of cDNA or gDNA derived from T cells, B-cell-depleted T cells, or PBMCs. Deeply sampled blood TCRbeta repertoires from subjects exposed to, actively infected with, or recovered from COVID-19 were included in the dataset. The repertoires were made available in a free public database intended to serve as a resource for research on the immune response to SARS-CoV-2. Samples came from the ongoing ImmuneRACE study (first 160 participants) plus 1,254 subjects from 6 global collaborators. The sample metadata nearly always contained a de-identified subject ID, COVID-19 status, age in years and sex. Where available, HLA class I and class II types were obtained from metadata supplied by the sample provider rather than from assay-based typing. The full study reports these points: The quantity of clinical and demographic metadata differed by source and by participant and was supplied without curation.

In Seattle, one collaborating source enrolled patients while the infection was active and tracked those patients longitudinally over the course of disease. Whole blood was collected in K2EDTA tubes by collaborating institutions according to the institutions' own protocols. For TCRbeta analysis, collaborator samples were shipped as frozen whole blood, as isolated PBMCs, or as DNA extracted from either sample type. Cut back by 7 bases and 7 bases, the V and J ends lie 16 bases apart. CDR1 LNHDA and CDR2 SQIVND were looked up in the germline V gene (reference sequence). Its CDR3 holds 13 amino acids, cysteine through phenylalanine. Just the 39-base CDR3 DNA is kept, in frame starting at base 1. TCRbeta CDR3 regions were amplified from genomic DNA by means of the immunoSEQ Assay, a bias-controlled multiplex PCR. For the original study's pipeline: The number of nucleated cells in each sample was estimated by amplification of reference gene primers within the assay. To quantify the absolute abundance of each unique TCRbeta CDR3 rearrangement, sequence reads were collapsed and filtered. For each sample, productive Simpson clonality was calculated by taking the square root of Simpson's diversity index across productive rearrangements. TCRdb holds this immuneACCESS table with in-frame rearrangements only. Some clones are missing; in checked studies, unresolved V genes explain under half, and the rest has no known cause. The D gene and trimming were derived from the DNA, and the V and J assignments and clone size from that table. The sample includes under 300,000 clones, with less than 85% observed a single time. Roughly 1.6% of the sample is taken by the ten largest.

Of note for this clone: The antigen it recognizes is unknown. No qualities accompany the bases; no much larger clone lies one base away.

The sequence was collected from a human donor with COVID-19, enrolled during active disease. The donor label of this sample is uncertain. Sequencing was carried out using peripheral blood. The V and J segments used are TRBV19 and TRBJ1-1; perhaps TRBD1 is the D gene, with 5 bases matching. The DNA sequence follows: TGTGCCAGTACTCCCCCAGGGACTGTTGAAGCTTTCTTT. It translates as CASTPPGTVEAFF. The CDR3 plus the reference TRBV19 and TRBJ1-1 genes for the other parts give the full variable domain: DGGITQSPKYLFRKEGQNVTLSCEQNLNHDAMYWYRQDPGQGLRLIYYSQIVNDFQKGDIAEGYSVSREKKESFPLTVTSAQKNPTAFYLCASTPPGTVEAFFGQGTRLTVV.